The rows below give T cell receptor beta chains drawn from one sample of a study of response to subunit inactivated influenza vaccine. TCRdb reanalysed the RT-PCR reads using MiXCR and keeps one entry per CDR3 protein. Among hundreds of thousands of distinct CDR3 sequences listed, 14% were seen once. This specimen was PBMCs from blood, taken less than 15 days before vaccination. Source of these receptors: a man aged 45-60 years who received an inactivated influenza vaccine. The CDR3 runs from the conserved cysteine through the conserved F or W. The D gene is left open where the match is weak. Some rows have no size entry. The others give once, few or many, or a class for an expanded clone.

>TRBJ2-1|-|few|TRBV20-1
CSARDISGVSSFGSYNEQFF
TGCAGTGCTAGAGATATTTCGGGAGTCTCTTCTTTTGGGTCCTACAATGAGCAGTTCTTC
>TRBJ2-5|TRBD2|-|TRBV7-2
CASSLLLTSGLETQYF
TGTGCCAGCAGCTTACTTTTGACTAGCGGGTTGGAGACCCAGTACTTC
>TRBJ2-5|-|few|TRBV5-1
CASKDTGGQETQYF
TGCGCCAGCAAGGATACAGGCGGACAAGAGACCCAGTACTTC
>TRBJ2-3|TRBD1|many|TRBV3-1
CASSQSPTGGGDTQYF
TGTGCCAGCAGCCAAAGCCCGACAGGGGGGGGAGATACGCAGTATTTT
>TRBJ1-2|TRBD1|many|TRBV24-1
CATSDLRTGPGGYTF
TGTGCCACCAGTGATTTGAGGACAGGACCTGGTGGCTACACCTTC
>TRBJ2-7|TRBD2|-|TRBV7-8
CASSVGLAGSSRQYF
TGTGCCAGCAGCGTGGGACTAGCGGGGTCTTCACGGCAGTACTTC
>TRBJ2-1|-|-|TRBV29-1
CSGGQRRYNEQFF
TGCAGCGGAGGACAGCGACGTTACAATGAGCAGTTCTTC
>TRBJ1-3|-|many|TRBV5-1
CASSSGTSPGNTIYF
TGCGCCAGCAGCTCGGGGACGAGTCCTGGAAACACCATATATTTT
>TRBJ2-1|TRBD1|few|TRBV5-1
CASSMTGESSYNEQFF
TGCGCCAGCAGCATGACAGGGGAGAGCTCCTACAATGAGCAGTTCTTC
>TRBJ2-3|TRBD2|many|TRBV5-1
CASSSLAGGGTDTQYF
TGCGCCAGCAGCAGCCTAGCGGGAGGGGGCACAGATACGCAGTATTTT
>TRBJ2-6|TRBD1|-|TRBV19
CASSIPLGQDDWSGANVLTF
TGTGCCAGTAGTATCCCCCTGGGACAGGACGACTGGTCTGGGGCCAACGTCCTGACTTTC
>TRBJ1-1|TRBD1|few|TRBV7-2
CASSLAGTGSTEAFF
TGTGCCAGCAGCTTAGCCGGGACAGGGTCCACTGAAGCTTTCTTT
>TRBJ2-3|-|many|TRBV5-1
CASSYRATDTQYF
TGCGCCAGCAGCTACCGGGCCACAGATACGCAGTATTTT
>TRBJ2-2|-|once|TRBV20-1
CSAGRKNTGELFF
TGCAGTGCGGGGCGGAAGAACACCGGGGAGCTGTTTTTT
>TRBJ1-5|TRBD1|-|TRBV11-2
CASSLDLAGGRNQPQHF
TGTGCCAGCAGCTTAGATCTTGCAGGGGGCAGAAATCAGCCCCAGCATTTT
>TRBJ2-2|-|few|TRBV28
CATLRTQRPTGELFF
TGTGCCACCCTAAGGACCCAGCGACCCACCGGGGAGCTGTTTTTT
>TRBJ2-5|-|many|TRBV20-1
CSARGVGGQETQYF
TGCAGTGCTAGGGGGGTTGGGGGCCAAGAGACCCAGTACTTC
>TRBJ1-2|-|-|TRBV6-5
CASSYSRQGVRGYTF
TGTGCCAGCAGTTACTCGAGGCAGGGAGTACGTGGCTACACCTTC
>TRBJ2-7|-|-|TRBV10-2
CASSESKQFYEQYF
TGCGCCAGCAGTGAGTCGAAACAGTTCTACGAGCAGTACTTC
>TRBJ2-1|-|few|TRBV3-1
CASGKGGDYNEQFF
TGTGCCAGCGGGAAGGGTGGAGATTACAATGAGCAGTTCTTC
>TRBJ1-5|-|few|TRBV4-1
CASSQVLTDNQPQHF
TGCGCCAGCAGCCAAGTTCTGACAGACAATCAGCCCCAGCATTTT
>TRBJ2-7|-|-|TRBV29-1
CSVFSGTTSTYEQYF
TGCAGCGTTTTTTCCGGGACAACTTCTACCTACGAGCAGTACTTC
>TRBJ2-5|TRBD1|few|TRBV4-1
CASSPESTGGETQYF
TGCGCCAGCAGCCCTGAATCGACAGGGGGCGAGACCCAGTACTTC
>TRBJ2-1|-|-|TRBV12-3/TRBV12-4
CASSDSSSYNEQFF
TGTGCCAGCAGTGACTCGAGCTCCTACAATGAGCAGTTCTTC
>TRBJ2-7|-|-|TRBV5-6
CASFRDTPYEQYF
TGTGCCAGCTTCCGGGACACCCCCTACGAGCAGTACTTC
>TRBJ1-1|-|-|TRBV3-1
CASSQADRRYTEAFF
TGTGCCAGCAGCCAAGCAGACAGACGTTACACTGAAGCTTTCTTT
>TRBJ2-1|TRBD2|few|TRBV19
CASSRSSGDRRGEQFF
TGTGCCAGTAGTAGGTCTAGCGGGGACCGACGTGGGGAGCAGTTCTTC
>TRBJ1-2|TRBD1|few|TRBV7-9
CASSLKAGTGELGYTF
TGTGCCAGCAGCTTAAAAGCCGGGACAGGGGAACTGGGCTACACCTTC
>TRBJ2-7|-|-|TRBV7-8
CASSLLGMFLYEQYF
TGTGCCAGCAGCCTACTAGGGATGTTCTTATACGAGCAGTACTTC
>TRBJ2-7|TRBD1|-|TRBV5-1
CASSSMTGGYEQYF
TGCGCCAGCAGCAGTATGACAGGGGGCTACGAGCAGTACTTC
>TRBJ1-2|TRBD1|many|TRBV12-3/TRBV12-4
CASSSGTGDGYTF
TGTGCCAGCAGTTCAGGGACAGGGGATGGCTACACCTTC
>TRBJ2-5|-|few|TRBV20-1
CSARDIRTENVQETQYF
TGCAGTGCTAGAGATATTCGAACAGAGAACGTCCAAGAGACCCAGTACTTC
>TRBJ1-1|TRBD1|many|TRBV28
CASSGTGSVGAFF
TGTGCCAGCAGCGGGACAGGGTCTGTTGGGGCTTTCTTT
>TRBJ2-2|-|-|TRBV24-1
CATSATSNTGELFF
TGTGCCACCAGTGCTACTAGCAACACCGGGGAGCTGTTTTTT
>TRBJ2-1|-|-|TRBV12-3/TRBV12-4
CASSTRRGPNEQFF
TGTGCCAGCAGCACCCGGCGGGGGCCCAATGAGCAGTTCTTC
>TRBJ2-2|-|many|TRBV4-1
CASSPGQVNTGELFF
TGCGCCAGCAGCCCGGGACAAGTAAACACCGGGGAGCTGTTTTTT
>TRBJ2-3|TRBD2|few|TRBV29-1
CSVEEAGSTDTQYF
TGCAGCGTTGAGGAAGCGGGAAGCACAGATACGCAGTATTTT
>TRBJ2-7|TRBD1|few|TRBV6-1
CASKKEGTAAYEQYF
TGTGCCAGCAAAAAGGAAGGGACAGCGGCCTACGAGCAGTACTTC
>TRBJ2-5|TRBD1|few|TRBV20-1
CSARDVGTGVVVETQYF
TGCAGTGCTAGAGATGTGGGGACAGGGGTCGTGGTGGAGACCCAGTACTTC
>TRBJ1-1|-|few|TRBV6-1
CASSDPGQGLEAFF
TGTGCCAGCAGTGACCCGGGACAAGGCCTTGAAGCTTTCTTT
>TRBJ2-2|-|few|TRBV6-2/TRBV6-3
CASRRERPNTGELFF
TGTGCCAGCAGGAGGGAGAGACCGAACACCGGGGAGCTGTTTTTT
>TRBJ2-7|-|-|TRBV6-5
CASSSNPPVTETYEQYF
TGTGCCAGCAGTTCCAACCCTCCCGTTACAGAGACCTACGAGCAGTACTTC
>TRBJ1-1|-|many|TRBV29-1
CSVEDTAPAGVLNTEAFF
TGCAGCGTTGAAGATACCGCACCGGCAGGGGTGTTGAACACTGAAGCTTTCTTT